This is a list of T cell receptor beta chains from one sample in a study of T cell responses to AZD1222 COVID-19 vaccine. Here immunoSEQ multiplex PCR was the method, and the copy in TCRdb shows in-frame clones only, minus some. The sample gives 40,000 or so clones, over 70% of which show up once; 18% is in the top ten. The sequencing here drew on peripheral blood, taken 28 days after the second AZD1222 dose. These receptors were obtained from an adult who received the AZD1222 COVID-19 vaccine. Both conserved end residues are trimmed from each CDR3. Clone size is stated in some rows and not others, as once, few, many or a class when expanded.

size: once
J: TRBJ2-3
V: TRBV27
CDR3: ASSSPPTDTQY

size: NA
J: TRBJ2-2
V: TRBV11-2
CDR3: ASSPGVNTGELF

size: NA
J: TRBJ1-1
V: TRBV24-1
CDR3: ATIRTGRTEAF

size: NA
J: TRBJ2-7
V: TRBV2
CDR3: ASSMGLSPYEQY

size: NA
J: TRBJ2-1
V: TRBV6-5
CDR3: ASRPRTGGYNEQF

size: NA
J: TRBJ2-7
V: TRBV28
CDR3: ASSYDRGYYEQY

size: NA
J: TRBJ1-2
V: TRBV6-5
CDR3: ASSATGNYGYT

size: few
J: TRBJ2-1
V: TRBV7-9
CDR3: ASKQQASTYNEQF

size: NA
J: TRBJ2-5
V: TRBV18
CDR3: ASSNGGTQETQY

size: NA
J: TRBJ2-2
V: TRBV2
CDR3: ASRRGPQGITGELF

size: NA
J: TRBJ2-7
V: TRBV3-1/TRBV3-2
CDR3: ASSQVYEQY

size: NA
J: TRBJ2-3
V: TRBV5-6
CDR3: ASSLDPSGQY

size: NA
J: TRBJ2-2
V: TRBV20-1
CDR3: SANDRAVSIGELF

size: few
J: TRBJ1-5
V: TRBV28
CDR3: ASSLRHLNQPQH

size: NA
J: TRBJ2-7
V: TRBV10-3
CDR3: AISDSKQGNYEQY

size: NA
J: TRBJ1-1
V: TRBV9
CDR3: ASSVGGMLNTEAF

size: once
J: TRBJ1-4
V: TRBV25-1
CDR3: ASSDRDGFNEKLF

size: NA
J: TRBJ2-3
V: TRBV18
CDR3: ASSPRTGGIGTDTQY

size: NA
J: TRBJ1-6
V: TRBV27
CDR3: ASSLGILNSPLH

size: NA
J: TRBJ1-1
V: TRBV4-1
CDR3: ASSPSLGGEAF

size: NA
J: TRBJ1-1
V: TRBV6-5
CDR3: ASSLRGGNTEAF

size: NA
J: TRBJ2-7
V: TRBV18
CDR3: ASSGTGNIHEQY

size: NA
J: TRBJ2-1
V: TRBV9
CDR3: ASSVDLGVGGEQF

size: once
J: TRBJ1-1
V: TRBV7-3
CDR3: ASSTHRGTEAF

size: NA
J: TRBJ1-4
V: TRBV10-3
CDR3: AISESGTAEKLF

size: NA
J: TRBJ1-6
V: TRBV27
CDR3: ASSLAFGGIQSPLH

size: NA
J: TRBJ2-3
V: TRBV14
CDR3: ASSSLDRVTDTQY

size: NA
J: TRBJ1-5
V: TRBV19
CDR3: ASRPLGSGQPQH

size: NA
J: TRBJ2-7
V: TRBV5-1
CDR3: ASSLDGQSYEQY

size: NA
J: TRBJ1-2
V: TRBV10-3
CDR3: AITRGPYGYT

size: NA
J: TRBJ1-6
V: TRBV3-1/TRBV3-2
CDR3: ASSQIDSYNSPLH

size: once
J: TRBJ2-7
V: TRBV18
CDR3: ASSLTDRDEQY

size: NA
J: TRBJ1-2
V: TRBV6-5
CDR3: ASSYWAGDGYT

size: once
J: TRBJ1-5
V: TRBV30
CDR3: AWRDRVFNQPQH

size: few
J: TRBJ2-7
V: TRBV10-2
CDR3: ASTLNYEQY

size: NA
J: TRBJ2-2
V: TRBV6-4
CDR3: ASSPQGQGTGELF

size: NA
J: TRBJ1-4
V: TRBV5-1
CDR3: ASSLVDSANEKLF

size: NA
J: TRBJ1-6
V: TRBV28
CDR3: ASSDSNSPLH

size: NA
J: TRBJ1-1
V: TRBV12-3/TRBV12-4
CDR3: ASSLQGTEAF

size: NA
J: TRBJ2-1
V: TRBV4-2
CDR3: ASSQEVANTEQF

size: NA
J: TRBJ1-5
V: TRBV19
CDR3: ASSISGTPNQPQH

size: NA
J: TRBJ1-1
V: TRBV7-9
CDR3: ASSLDGVPEAF

size: NA
J: TRBJ1-4
V: TRBV2
CDR3: ATSVRQALNEKLF

size: NA
J: TRBJ2-5
V: TRBV5-1
CDR3: ASSLAGGVETQY

size: NA
J: TRBJ2-5
V: TRBV12-2
CDR3: ASRHRANQLVFQETQY

size: once
J: TRBJ1-1
V: TRBV24-1
CDR3: ATSDSVGEAF

size: NA
J: TRBJ2-5
V: TRBV12-5
CDR3: ASGFTTGALNVAQY

size: NA
J: TRBJ1-1
V: TRBV5-8
CDR3: ASSLTVNTEAF

size: NA
J: TRBJ1-1
V: TRBV10-3
CDR3: AISDGTRNPEAF

size: NA
J: TRBJ1-5
V: TRBV19
CDR3: ASSIDTGPRQPQH

size: NA
J: TRBJ1-1
V: TRBV5-4
CDR3: ASSRVNTEAF

size: NA
J: TRBJ2-3
V: TRBV5-1
CDR3: ASSTGGSTDTQY

size: NA
J: TRBJ2-7
V: TRBV7-8
CDR3: ASSLAAIYEQY

size: NA
J: TRBJ2-2
V: TRBV21-1
CDR3: ASSSLMDRPYYTGELF

size: NA
J: TRBJ2-7
V: TRBV5-1
CDR3: ASSWDRASYEQY

size: NA
J: TRBJ1-1
V: TRBV3-1/TRBV3-2
CDR3: ASNLWASHTEAF

size: NA
J: TRBJ2-5
V: TRBV30
CDR3: AWSPGLAGKETQY

size: NA
J: TRBJ1-5
V: TRBV24-1
CDR3: ATEGGAGQPQH

size: NA
J: TRBJ2-3
V: TRBV20-1
CDR3: SASSGRGSSTDTQY